This T cell receptor (beta chain) was sequenced during a study of T-cell memory formation after mild COVID-19. Study results and caveats: The study found contracting CD4+ clones mainly in CM and EM and contracting CD8+ clones in EMRA. There were some responding clones in pre-infection memory, which suggested that cross-reactive memory had joined. The study found balanced CD4/CD8 in clones contracting day 15 to 85 and a CD4+ lean in later expanders.

Only a few counts were recorded for this clonotype. Antigen: not known. The CDR3 has 15 amino acids. Looked up from germline, CDR1 is KGHSH and CDR2 is LQKENI. V lost 5 bases and J lost 3; bases outside the gene matches: 8. TCR alpha and TCR beta cDNA libraries carrying sample barcodes and UMIs came from 5'RACE with constant-segment primers. TCRdb re-derived calls from the 5' RACE reads in MiXCR, one entry per CDR3 protein. The data show some 130,000 distinct CDR3 sequences, about 16% seen once. The clonotype originates from an adult woman who had mild COVID-19 (a few samples of this study predate the infection). Cell type and time point are not known. The sample consisted of PBMCs or a T cell subset sorted from them (not recorded which). The chain joins TRBV18 to TRBJ2-7; 9 positions match TRBD1. The CDR3 DNA follows: TGTGCCAGCTCAGTATCACAGGGGGCTGGCTACGAGCAGTACTTC. Amino acids: CASSVSQGAGYEQYF.